One and the same sample provided the 31 T cell receptor beta chains below, sequenced in a study of a mutant IDH1 vaccine in newly diagnosed glioma. The time point was: baseline, week 1 (first vaccination visit). Treatment: pre-vaccination baseline after standard-of-care therapy. Clones were read by immunoSEQ multiplex PCR, and TCRdb kept only the in-frame ones, dropping some. The sample has approximately 52,000 clones, about 74% seen once; the top ten hold roughly 1.9%. The sample here was PBMCs, taken from a glioma patient treated with radiotherapy, temozolomide or both. The receptors here all came from a woman in her thirties or forties with glioma.

The chain joins TRBV4-3 to TRBJ2-7; 9 bases fit TRBD1. This CDR3 spans 14 amino acids. CDR1 and CDR2 (germline): LGHNA, YSLEER. V dropped 4 bases and J dropped 1; count of bases not matched to a gene: 2. The CDR3, as DNA: TGCGCCAGCAGCCCCGGGACAGGGTCCTACGAGCAGTACTTC. Its translation is CASSPGTGSYEQYF.

The chain combines TRBV27 with TRBJ2-7, with D possibly TRBD2 on 5 matching bases. V was pared by 4 bases and J by 1 base, with 11 bases between. Per germline, CDR1 MNHEY and CDR2 SMNVEV (reference sequence). This CDR3 region has 14 residues. CDR3 protein: CASSSAGSSYEQYF. In nucleotides, the CDR3 is TGTGCCAGCAGTTCCGCGGGTTCGTCCTACGAGCAGTACTTC.

The chain links TRBV9 to TRBJ2-5; 10 bases fit TRBD2. The CDR3 runs 15 residues. Germline V gives CDR1 SGDLS, CDR2 YYNGEE. Trimming cost V 0 bases and J 4 bases; bases outside gene matches: 3. CDR3 amino acids: CASSVESGGGETQYF. CDR3 nucleotides: TGTGCCAGCAGCGTAGAAAGCGGGGGGGGAGAGACCCAGTACTTC.

The J gene is TRBJ2-1, the V gene TRBV5-1, with TRBD1 identical over 9 bases. The CDR3 has 14 amino acids. Per the germline V gene, CDR1 is SGHRS and CDR2 is YFSETQ. V trimming: 2 bases; J trimming: 5 bases; junction bases outside the gene matches: 2. CDR3 region: CASSLQGANNEQFF. The CDR3 DNA follows: TGCGCCAGCAGCTTACAGGGGGCGAACAATGAGCAGTTCTTC. The variable domain in full, completed from reference TRBV5-1 and TRBJ2-1, reads KAGVTQTPRYLIKTRGQQVTLSCSPISGHRSVSWYQQTPGQGLQFLFEYFSETQRNKGNFPGRFSGRQFSNSRSEMNVSTLELGDSALYLCASSLQGANNEQFFGPGTRLTVL.

This rearrangement joins TRBV29-1 to TRBJ1-4; the D gene is possibly TRBD1 (6 bases). Germline-derived CDR1 and CDR2 are SQVTM and ANQGSEA. V was pared by 4 bases and J by 0 bases, with 12 bases between. The CDR3 is 15 residues long. The CDR3 DNA follows: TGCAGCGTTGGGACAGAATCTGCAACTAATGAAAAACTGTTTTTT. Protein sequence: CSVGTESATNEKLFF. The whole variable domain, remainder taken from reference TRBV29-1 and TRBJ1-4, is SAVISQKPSRDICQRGTSLTIQCQVDSQVTMMFWYRQQPGQSLTLIATANQGSEATYESGFVIDKFPISRPNLTFSTLTVSNMSPEDSSIYLCSVGTESATNEKLFFGSGTQLSVL.

The sample holds one count of this clone. V and J are TRBV13 and TRBJ2-2; weak D call: TRBD2 (5 bases). The germline CDR1 and CDR2 sequences are PRHDT and FYEKMQ (reference sequence). The CDR3 sequence is 13 residues long. Trimming left V 8 bases short and J 1 base short, with 8 bases between. The CDR3 loop is CASAAGNTGELFF. In DNA form, the CDR3 reads TGTGCCAGCGCCGCGGGGAACACCGGGGAGCTGTTTTTT.

This chain joins TRBV5-1 and TRBJ1-4; TRBD1 matches 8 bases. The germline CDR1 and CDR2 sequences are SGHRS and YFSETQ. This CDR3 has 14 residues. With 4 bases clipped from V and 8 bases from J, the junction kept 7 bases outside the gene matches. CDR3 nucleotide sequence: TGCGCCAGCAGCCTTAGGACAGGGACCGAAAAACTGTTTTTT. Translated, it gives CASSLRTGTEKLFF.

The chain employs TRBV9 and TRBJ2-1, with TRBD2 matching 8 bases. The ends lost 0 bases at V and 5 bases at J; junction bases unmatched: 4. The germline CDR1 and CDR2 sequences are SGDLS and YYNGEE. There are 15 residues in the CDR3. Here the CDR3 reads CASSVGLAGNNEQFF. CDR3 bases: TGTGCCAGCAGCGTAGGGCTAGCGGGTAACAATGAGCAGTTCTTC. The entire variable domain, with the rest obtained from reference TRBV9 and TRBJ2-1, is as follows: DSGVTQTPKHLITATGQRVTLRCSPRSGDLSVYWYQQSLDQGLQFLIQYYNGEERAKGNILERFSAQQFPDLHSELNLSSLELGDSALYFCASSVGLAGNNEQFFGPGTRLTVL.

V is TRBV5-1 and J is TRBJ2-7; a weak D match, TRBD1 (6 bases). With 1 base removed from V and 2 bases from J, the gap between germline ends came to 7 bases. The CDR3 runs 13 residues. Germline CDR1 SGHRS, CDR2 YFSETQ. The CDR3 sequence: CASSLRTAYEQYF. In DNA, the CDR3 is TGCGCCAGCAGCTTGCGGACAGCCTACGAGCAGTACTTC.

The chain couples TRBV19 to TRBJ1-5, with a weak D call TRBD1 (6 bases). Germline values: CDR1 LNHDA, CDR2 SQIVND (reference sequence). The CDR3 spans 18 residues. With 5 bases removed from V and 2 bases from J, the gap between germline ends came to 22 bases. The DNA of the CDR3 is TGTGCCAGTAGTGGTGCCAGGGGAAGCGGAGGAGGCAATCAGCCCCAGCATTTT. Its protein product is CASSGARGSGGGNQPQHF.

The gene calls are TRBV30 and TRBJ1-2; the match to TRBD1 covers 7 bases. The V gene end was trimmed by 2 bases and the J gene end by 5 bases; junction bases not matched to a gene: 8. Per the germline V gene, CDR1 is GTSNPN and CDR2 is SVGIG (reference sequence). The CDR3 has 14 residues. In DNA, the CDR3 is TGTGCCTGGAGTTCCGACAGGGATTCATATGGCTACACCTTC. It translates to CAWSSDRDSYGYTF. The whole variable domain, remainder taken from reference TRBV30 and TRBJ1-2, is SQTIHQWPATLVQPVGSPLSLECTVEGTSNPNLYWYRQAAGRGLQLLFYSVGIGQISSEVPQNLSASRPQDRQFILSSKKLLLSDSGFYLCAWSSDRDSYGYTFGSGTRLTVV.

This clone was detected only once. The chain has TRBV30 and TRBJ1-4; D not certain. Trimming took 3 bases from V and 6 from J, leaving 14 bases between them. The CDR3 contains 14 residues. Germline V gives CDR1 GTSNPN, CDR2 SVGIG (reference sequence). The CDR3 spells CAWSLSVTDEKLFF. The DNA for the CDR3 is TGTGCCTGGAGCCTCTCGGTAACAGATGAAAAACTGTTTTTT.

The chain joins TRBV11-3 to TRBJ1-1; D is ambiguous. This CDR3 spans 13 amino acids. The V end lost 1 base, the J end lost 4 bases, and 7 bases lay between the germline ends. Germline values: CDR1 SGHNT, CDR2 YENEEA. The CDR3 loop is CASSLAGITEAFF. Here the CDR3 DNA reads TGTGCCAGCAGCTTAGCGGGAATCACTGAAGCTTTCTTT.

The chain recombines TRBV6-5 with TRBJ1-6; no definite D call. Germline assignment: CDR1 MNHEY and CDR2 SVGAGI. The CDR3 length is 13 residues. V lost 4 bases and J 7 bases, leaving 8 bases between the germline ends. The CDR3 DNA is TGTGCCAGCAGTTCCGCGGCAAATTCACCCCTCCACTTT. Encoded protein: CASSSAANSPLHF.

The chain is built from TRBV7-2 and TRBJ1-2; 9 bases are a match to TRBD1. J was trimmed by 8 bases and V by 5 bases; bases with no gene match: 12. CDR1 and CDR2 (germline): SGHTA, FQGNSA. The CDR3 has 15 residues. The CDR3 nucleotides are TGTGCCAGCAGCCTCCAGGGACAGGGAGGAAGCGGCTACACCTTC. Protein: CASSLQGQGGSGYTF.

The chain links TRBV2 to TRBJ2-7; maybe TRBD2 (6 bases). CDR3 size: 13 residues. Germline V gene data show CDR1 as SNHLY and CDR2 as FYNNEI. V was shortened by 4 bases and J by 4 bases, with 11 bases between the two germline ends. The DNA of the CDR3 is TGTGCCAGCAGTGGAGAAGGACTATACGAGCAGTACTTC. Amino acid sequence: CASSGEGLYEQYF.

The chain combines TRBV4-1 with TRBJ1-2, with 11 bases identical to TRBD1. Trimming at V came to 1 base and at J to 5 bases, leaving 0 bases not matched to a gene. There are 14 residues in the CDR3. CDR1 and CDR2 from the germline V gene are MGHRA and YSYEKL. DNA for the CDR3: TGCGCCAGCAGCCAAGGGGACAGGGGGTATGGCTACACCTTC. It translates to CASSQGDRGYGYTF.

The rearrangement uses TRBV5-5 and TRBJ2-7; 8 bases match TRBD1. Germline V lookup: CDR1 SGHKS, CDR2 YYEKEE (reference sequence). The CDR3 length is 15 residues. The trim removed 3 bases at V and 0 bases at J, leaving 5 bases unmatched. CDR3 loop: CASSYGTGSSYEQYF. CDR3 nucleotides: TGTGCCAGCAGCTACGGGACAGGTAGCTCCTACGAGCAGTACTTC. The complete variable domain, with remaining parts taken from reference TRBV5-5 and TRBJ2-7, reads DAGVTQSPTHLIKTRGQQVTLRCSPISGHKSVSWYQQVLGQGPQFIFQYYEKEERGRGNFPDRFSARQFPNYSSELNVNALLLGDSALYLCASSYGTGSSYEQYFGPGTRLTVT.

This clone is a singleton in its sample. V gene TRBV2 combines with J gene TRBJ2-1, with D perhaps TRBD2 (6 bases). The CDR3 length is 21 residues. Germline lookup yields CDR1 SNHLY and CDR2 FYNNEI. Trimming left V 3 bases short and J 12 bases short, with 39 bases between. CDR3 in DNA: TGTGCCAGCAGTGAGATCCAGGGTTCCCCCTTCATTGCGGGGATTAAAATAGCGCAGTTCTTC. Translated, it gives CASSEIQGSPFIAGIKIAQFF.

The CDR3 sequence: CAITPGQHISYEQYF. The CDR3 bases are TGTGCCATCACACCGGGACAGCACATCTCCTACGAGCAGTACTTC. The chain employs TRBV10-3 and TRBJ2-7; 7 nucleotides match TRBD1. This CDR3 comprises 15 residues. Germline V gene lookup returns CDR1 ENHRY and CDR2 SYGVKD. The J segment lost 0 bases and the V segment lost 7 bases, leaving 9 bases of the junction unmatched.

This chain links TRBV27 with TRBJ1-1, with D possibly matching TRBD1 (5 bases). The V gene's germline CDR1 is MNHEY and CDR2 SMNVEV (reference sequence). The CDR3 has 13 amino acids. V was cut by 8 bases and J by 7 bases, with 17 bases left in between. In DNA, the CDR3 is TGTGCCAGCTCTAGGGGCAGGTACAGTGAAGCTTTCTTT. It translates to CASSRGRYSEAFF.

The gene calls are TRBV7-6 and TRBJ1-1; D is unclear. From germline, CDR1 is SGHVS and CDR2 FNYEAQ. V lost 2 bases, J lost 0 bases, and 13 bases lay in between. The CDR3 is made up of 16 amino acids. The CDR3 DNA reads as TGTGCCAGCAGCTTAATCCCCCCGTTGATGAACACTGAAGCTTTCTTT. Protein sequence: CASSLIPPLMNTEAFF.

The chain recombines TRBV7-8 with TRBJ1-5; D is uncertain. Trimming pared 4 bases from V and 0 bases from J, leaving 13 bases between. The germline V gene has CDR1 SGHVS and CDR2 FQNEAQ. The CDR3 is 16 residues long. Here the CDR3 DNA reads TGTGCCAGCAGCTCATTCGGGAAGTATAGCAATCAGCCCCAGCATTTT. Amino acids: CASSSFGKYSNQPQHF. The variable domain in full, with the rest retrieved from reference TRBV7-8 and TRBJ1-5, is GAGVSQSPRYKVAKRGQDVALRCDPISGHVSLFWYQQALGQGPEFLTYFQNEAQLDKSGLPSDRFFAERPEGSVSTLKIQRTQQEDSAVYLCASSSFGKYSNQPQHFGDGTRLSIL.

This clone was seen a handful of times. This chain links TRBV5-1 with TRBJ2-3; TRBD2 matches 13 bases. V dropped 7 bases and J dropped 5; count of bases not matched to a gene: 10. The CDR3 totals 16 residues. Germline assignment: CDR1 SGHRS and CDR2 YFSETQ. The CDR3 loop is CASQRGTSGVIDTQYF. The CDR3 coding sequence is TGCGCCAGCCAACGAGGGACTAGCGGGGTTATAGATACGCAGTATTTT.

The chain couples TRBV4-1 to TRBJ2-3, with D possibly TRBD2 on 5 matching bases. Germline CDR1 reads MGHRA; CDR2 reads YSYEKL. This CDR3 has 15 residues. Deletions cut 5 bases from V and 3 bases from J, with 15 bases between. The CDR3 coding sequence is TGCGCCAGCAGCGCGGACCCCGGCGGGACAGATACGCAGTATTTT. Translation gives CASSADPGGTDTQYF.

This clone showed up just a few times. This chain connects TRBV7-2 to TRBJ1-1; possible D gene TRBD1, 6 bases. This CDR3 contains 14 residues. Germline V gene lookup returns CDR1 SGHTA and CDR2 FQGNSA. The V and J ends lost 5 bases and 6 bases respectively, with 16 bases between them. The CDR3 here is CASSGNRVISEAFF. DNA of the CDR3: TGTGCCAGCAGCGGAAACAGGGTAATCTCTGAAGCTTTCTTT. The complete variable domain, with remaining parts taken from reference TRBV7-2 and TRBJ1-1, reads GAGVSQSPSNKVTEKGKDVELRCDPISGHTALYWYRQSLGQGLEFLIYFQGNSAPDKSGLPSDRFSAERTGGSVSTLTIQRTQQEDSAVYLCASSGNRVISEAFFGQGTRLTVV.

The rearrangement links TRBV30 to TRBJ2-5, with 12 bases identical to TRBD2. This CDR3 has 13 residues. Germline CDR1 and CDR2: GTSNPN and SVGIG (reference sequence). The V gene end was trimmed by 3 bases and the J gene end by 5 bases; junction bases not matched to a gene: 1. The CDR3 is CAWRTSGGETQYF. For the CDR3, the DNA is TGTGCCTGGAGGACTAGCGGGGGTGAGACCCAGTACTTC. The full variable domain, its missing parts supplied by reference TRBV30 and TRBJ2-5, is SQTIHQWPATLVQPVGSPLSLECTVEGTSNPNLYWYRQAAGRGLQLLFYSVGIGQISSEVPQNLSASRPQDRQFILSSKKLLLSDSGFYLCAWRTSGGETQYFGPGTRLLVL.

This clone appeared a few times. This chain uses TRBV27 with TRBJ2-5, with 9 bases identical to TRBD2. The ends lost 6 bases at V and 6 bases at J; junction bases unmatched: 14. Germline V gene data show CDR1 as MNHEY and CDR2 as SMNVEV (reference sequence). This CDR3 has 16 residues. The CDR3 DNA reads as TGTGCCAGCAGAAAGGTAGCGGGGGCCTGGGGAAAGACCCAGTACTTC. Its protein product is CASRKVAGAWGKTQYF.

The genes are TRBV30 and TRBJ2-7; 11 bases fit TRBD1. This CDR3 contains 14 residues. CDR1 is GTSNPN and CDR2 is SVGIG in the germline V gene (reference sequence). V lost 2 bases and J lost 6; bases outside the gene matches: 6. This CDR3 reads CAWSYGTGGREQYF. The CDR3 DNA reads TGTGCCTGGAGTTACGGGACAGGGGGGCGCGAGCAGTACTTC. The variable domain in full, with the rest retrieved from reference TRBV30 and TRBJ2-7, is SQTIHQWPATLVQPVGSPLSLECTVEGTSNPNLYWYRQAAGRGLQLLFYSVGIGQISSEVPQNLSASRPQDRQFILSSKKLLLSDSGFYLCAWSYGTGGREQYFGPGTRLTVT.

This clone was detected only a few times. The chain carries TRBV27 and TRBJ1-5; D is unclear. This CDR3 is 15 amino acids long. Germline V gene sequence: CDR1 MNHEY, CDR2 SMNVEV (reference sequence). The V end lost 2 bases, the J end lost 3 bases, and 11 bases lay between the germline ends. The CDR3 region is CASSLLFSNNQPQHF. The DNA of the CDR3 is TGTGCCAGCAGTTTACTCTTTTCTAACAATCAGCCCCAGCATTTT.

The chain has TRBV5-1 and TRBJ1-4, with a weak D call TRBD1 (5 bases). Trimming removed 1 base at V and 5 bases at J, with 9 bases between. The germline V gene encodes CDR1 SGHRS and CDR2 YFSETQ. There are 14 residues in the CDR3. DNA for the CDR3: TGCGCCAGCAGCTTGCGCGGGGGGAATGAAAAACTGTTTTTT. Protein product: CASSLRGGNEKLFF.